This T cell receptor beta chain was obtained from a study of blood T cell repertoires in COVID-19 (dated by TCRdb to about 2020). General notes on the study: The collaborator samples originated in the United States, Italy and Spain and spanned the acute and convalescent phases of COVID-19. The sample metadata nearly always contained a de-identified subject ID, COVID-19 status, age in years and sex. The dataset comprised deeply sampled blood TCRbeta repertoires from subjects exposed to, actively infected with, or recovered from COVID-19. The samples were drawn from two sources: the first 160 participants of the ongoing ImmuneRACE study, and 1,200 or so subjects contributed by 6 global collaborators. The repertoires were released in a freely available public database intended as a resource for research on the immune response to SARS-CoV-2. Where available, HLA class I and class II types were taken from metadata supplied by the sample provider and were not determined by assay-based typing. The material from the prospective study consisted of cDNA or gDNA derived from T cells, B-cell-depleted T cells, or PBMCs. What the study reported, not specific to this receptor: How much clinical and demographic metadata was included differed by source and by participant, and the metadata was provided uncurated.

Each collaborating institution followed its own protocols to collect whole blood in K2EDTA tubes. For TCRbeta analysis, collaborators shipped samples in one of three forms: frozen whole blood, isolated PBMCs, or DNA extracted from either of those sample types. In regard to this clone: The clone's antigen remains unknown. No clone much larger than this one lies a single base away; base qualities are absent.

TCRbeta CDR3 regions were amplified from genomic DNA by means of the immunoSEQ Assay, a bias-controlled multiplex PCR. The authors' analysis ran thus. Nucleated cell counts per sample were estimated from amplification of reference gene primers within the assay. Sequence reads were collapsed and filtered to measure the absolute abundance of every unique TCRbeta CDR3 rearrangement. For each sample, productive Simpson clonality was calculated as the square root of Simpson's diversity index over productive rearrangements. The clones in this table, taken by TCRdb from immuneACCESS, are in-frame only. Not every clone is retained; where verified, under half of the shortfall comes from an unresolved V gene, and the cause of the rest is unknown. V and J calls and clone size are as listed in that table; D and trimming were resolved from the DNA. The sample records under 60,000 clones, 83% of which are singletons. Jointly, the top ten make up roughly 5% of the sample.

The sequence was obtained from a human donor in a cohort sampled during active COVID-19. Sequencing input: peripheral blood.

The CDR3 is CAIRTGGNQETQYF. The DNA sequence is TGTGCCATAAGGACAGGAGGTAACCAAGAGACCCAGTACTTC. The rearrangement joined TRBV10-3 to TRBJ2-5; 7 junctional bases match TRBD1. The CDR3 numbers 14 residues from cysteine through phenylalanine. The kept DNA is CDR3 alone, 42 bases in frame from the first base. CDR1 ENHRY and CDR2 SYGVKD were looked up in the germline V gene. The junction shows trimming of 9 bases on V and 0 bases on J, and the gene matches do not reach 7 bases of it.